This passage covers 15 T cell receptor beta chains from one sample sequenced in a study of T cell responses to AZD1222 COVID-19 vaccine. Clones were read by immunoSEQ multiplex PCR, and TCRdb kept only the in-frame ones, dropping some. The data hold approximately 150,000 clones, with about 93% observed a single time. Sample: peripheral blood, taken 28 days after the second AZD1222 dose. These receptors all stem from an adult who received the AZD1222 COVID-19 vaccine.

In DNA form, the CDR3 reads TGTGCCAGCAGTTCCCCGACAGGGGTTTGGTATGGCTACACCTTC. It is translated as CASSSPTGVWYGYTF. The chain combines TRBV28 with TRBJ1-2; 8 positions match TRBD1. From germline, CDR1 is MDHEN and CDR2 SYDVKM. The CDR3 has 15 residues. J gave up 5 bases and V 4 bases, and 9 bases lay outside the gene matches.

This clone was seen a single time. The V and J genes are TRBV7-9 and TRBJ2-3; D is unclear. Trimming left V 3 bases short and J 0 bases short, with 16 bases between. Germline V CDR1 and CDR2: SEHNR, FQNEAQ (reference sequence). The CDR3 is 17 residues long. This CDR3 reads CASSFSAHTSSTDTQYF. The CDR3 DNA follows: TGTGCCAGCAGCTTCTCTGCACACACCTCTAGCACAGATACGCAGTATTTT.

A single count supports this clone. This chain joins TRBV7-9 and TRBJ1-4; 10 nucleotides align to TRBD1. V lost 6 bases and J lost 7; bases outside the gene matches: 5. Germline CDR1 reads SEHNR; CDR2 reads FQNEAQ (reference sequence). There are 14 residues in the CDR3. CDR3 bases: TGTGCCAGCAGGGGGGACAGGGGAACTGAAAAACTGTTTTTT. Translating it yields CASRGDRGTEKLFF.

This chain joins TRBV5-4 and TRBJ2-3; 8 bases align to TRBD2. Germline V gene lookup returns CDR1 SGHNT and CDR2 YYREEE (reference sequence). Germline trimming cut 3 bases from V and 4 bases from J; bases unmatched to any gene: 4. This CDR3 is built from 14 residues. CDR3 coding DNA: TGTGCCAGCAGCTCGGGACTAGTCCCAGATACGCAGTATTTT. Translation: CASSSGLVPDTQYF.

As regards this clone: This same CDR3 is encoded by further DNA sequences in the sample. This chain joins TRBV9 and TRBJ1-5; no definite D call. Germline-derived CDR1 and CDR2 are SGDLS and YYNGEE. V was pared by 2 bases and J by 3 bases, with 9 bases between. This CDR3 region has 14 residues. DNA of the CDR3: TGTGCCAGCAGCGTCGGAGGAAACAATCAGCCCCAGCATTTT. Amino acids: CASSVGGNNQPQHF.

This clone appeared once. The chain carries TRBV29-1 and TRBJ2-3; D possibly matches TRBD1 or TRBD2 (6 bases each). The CDR3 length is 14 residues. Trimming removed 4 bases at V and 1 base at J, with 12 bases between. Germline CDR1 is SQVTM and CDR2 is ANQGSEA. The CDR3 spells CSVGARGRTDTQYF. In DNA, the CDR3 is TGCAGCGTTGGTGCCCGGGGGCGCACAGATACGCAGTATTTT.

The V call is TRBV7-6, the J call TRBJ2-5; D is uncertain. Trimming took off 3 bases at V and 2 bases at J, with 7 bases between the two ends. The germline CDR1 and CDR2 sequences are SGHVS and FNYEAQ. The length of the CDR3 is 13 residues. Here the CDR3 reads CASSFEVQETQYF. The CDR3 DNA reads as TGTGCCAGCAGCTTTGAGGTGCAAGAGACCCAGTACTTC.

This chain connects TRBV29-1 to TRBJ2-7; the match to TRBD1 covers 9 bases. V gave up 6 bases and J gave up 3 bases; unmatched junction bases: 6. CDR3 length: 13 residues. Germline CDR1 and CDR2: SQVTM and ANQGSEA. The CDR3 DNA is TGCAGCGTCGCGGGACAGGGTTTCTACGAGCAGTACTTC. Protein sequence: CSVAGQGFYEQYF.

The CDR3 region is CASSIRRFEAFF. CDR3 sequence (DNA): TGTGCCAGTAGTATTAGACGGTTCGAAGCTTTCTTT. The V and J genes are TRBV19 and TRBJ1-1, with unresolved D. From germline, CDR1 is LNHDA and CDR2 SQIVND (reference sequence). Between the trimmed V and J ends, which lost 3 bases and 8 bases, there was a span of 10 bases. The CDR3 runs 12 residues.

The rearrangement uses TRBV6-1 and TRBJ2-7, with a weak D call TRBD2 (6 bases). Germline-derived CDR1 and CDR2 are MNHNS and SASEGT. Trimming cost V 2 bases and J 0 bases, with 11 bases left between them. The CDR3 sequence is 15 residues long. CDR3 residues: CASSELARLSYEQYF. In nucleotides, the CDR3 is TGTGCCAGCAGTGAACTAGCGCGGCTCTCCTACGAGCAGTACTTC.

V is TRBV4-1 and J is TRBJ2-2; D is tentatively TRBD1 or TRBD2 (5 bases each). Trimming shortened V by 3 bases and J by 4 bases, and 9 bases separated the two germline ends. In germline, CDR1 is MGHRA, CDR2 YSYEKL. This CDR3 is built from 14 residues. CDR3 nucleotide sequence: TGCGCCAGCAGCCAGGGAGACAGCACCGGGGAGCTGTTTTTT. Translated: CASSQGDSTGELFF.

V gene TRBV10-3 combines with J gene TRBJ1-4, with a weak D call TRBD1 (6 bases). Trimming stripped 6 bases from V and 7 bases from J, with 15 bases between. Germline V gives CDR1 ENHRY, CDR2 SYGVKD. This CDR3 comprises 14 residues. The CDR3 loop reads CAIRGDGGGEKLFF. The CDR3 nucleotides read TGTGCCATCAGGGGGGACGGAGGGGGTGAAAAACTGTTTTTT.

This clone was seen only once. The chain recombines TRBV5-1 with TRBJ2-5; 9 bases fit TRBD2. Germline CDR1 is SGHRS and CDR2 is YFSETQ. V lost 2 bases and J lost 2; bases outside the gene matches: 4. This CDR3 has 15 amino acids. CDR3 loop: CASSFRGGVQETQYF. DNA of the CDR3: TGCGCCAGCAGCTTCCGCGGGGGGGTTCAAGAGACCCAGTACTTC. The variable domain in full, with the rest retrieved from reference TRBV5-1 and TRBJ2-5, is KAGVTQTPRYLIKTRGQQVTLSCSPISGHRSVSWYQQTPGQGLQFLFEYFSETQRNKGNFPGRFSGRQFSNSRSEMNVSTLELGDSALYLCASSFRGGVQETQYFGPGTRLLVL.

The chain joins TRBV9 to TRBJ1-1; D remains ambiguous. The V end was cut by 0 bases, the J end by 0 bases, with 6 bases between. CDR3 length: 14 amino acids. The V gene's germline CDR1 is SGDLS and CDR2 YYNGEE. In DNA form, the CDR3 reads TGTGCCAGCAGCGTAGATATCATGAACACTGAAGCTTTCTTT. This translates into CASSVDIMNTEAFF.

The chain employs TRBV5-1 and TRBJ1-1, with a weak D call TRBD1 (5 bases). The CDR3 loop spans 17 amino acids. Germline lookup yields CDR1 SGHRS and CDR2 YFSETQ. Trimming removed 2 bases from V and 3 bases from J, with 20 bases in between. CDR3 sequence reads: CASSFRYAILGDTEAFF. CDR3 in DNA: TGCGCCAGCAGCTTCCGATATGCCATCCTGGGGGACACTGAAGCTTTCTTT.